This entry concerns a single T cell receptor (beta chain). Per the study methods: Amplification from reference gene primers served as the basis for estimated nucleated cell counts. Sequencing used immunoSEQ multiplex PCR; TCRdb keeps in-frame clones, though not all of them. V and J calls and clone size are given by that table; D and trimming were obtained from the DNA. The sample consists of 200,000 to 300,000 clones, around nine tenths of them appearing once. The data stem from a study of blood T cell repertoires in COVID-19. The overall study: Some COVID-19 samples were acute and others convalescent; all came from the United States, Italy and Spain. PBMCs, B-cell-depleted T cells, or T cells provided the cDNA or gDNA that made up the material.

CDR3 size: 15 residues. Per the germline V gene, CDR1 is PRHDT and CDR2 is FYEKMQ (reference sequence). V trimming: 5 bases; J trimming: 4 bases; junction bases outside the gene matches: 8. Followed over time, Seattle patients had been enrolled while infection was active. The TCR comes from a woman in her sixties or seventies with COVID-19, enrolled during active disease. The chain employs TRBV13 and TRBJ1-2, with TRBD1 matching over 9 bases. Sample: peripheral blood. Here the CDR3 reads CASSDTGGIGYGYTF. The CDR3 DNA is TGTGCCAGCAGCGATACAGGGGGCATTGGCTATGGCTACACCTTC.